This T cell receptor beta chain was sequenced for a study of CD8+ T cells in alopecia areata. Study results and caveats: The study found TCR sharing across patients less clear than in mice, possibly for HLA reasons. Alopecia totalis/universalis scalp especially showed more expanded CD8+ clones than normal scalp.

cDNA serving as the sequencing template came from extracted, reverse transcribed RNA. TCRdb keeps only in-frame clones here, not all; method: immunoSEQ multiplex PCR. The data hold some 240,000 clones, with 50% to 60% observed a single time. J was trimmed by 2 bases and V by 5 bases; bases with no gene match: 6. This CDR3 spans 18 amino acids. In germline, CDR1 is SGHVS, CDR2 FQNEAQ. Turning to this clone: Antigen unknown.

In alopecia areata patients, both lesional scalp punch biopsies and peripheral blood were collected. The TCR comes from a human donor with alopecia areata. Sample: CD4+ T cells sorted from blood, taken at week 0. The rearrangement joins TRBV7-8 to TRBJ2-2; 15 bases line up with TRBD2. The CDR3 DNA reads as TGTGCCAGCAGCGTATGGACTAGCGGGAGGGGAAACACCGGGGAGCTGTTTTTT. It encodes CASSVWTSGRGNTGELFF. Together with reference TRBV7-8 and TRBJ2-2, the CDR3 gives the full variable domain: GAGVSQSPRYKVAKRGQDVALRCDPISGHVSLFWYQQALGQGPEFLTYFQNEAQLDKSGLPSDRFFAERPEGSVSTLKIQRTQQEDSAVYLCASSVWTSGRGNTGELFFGEGSRLTVL.